The present T cell receptor beta chain was sequenced within a study of T cells in Graves' hyperthyroidism and ophthalmopathy. About the research overall: Before treatment of any kind, peripheral blood was taken at initial diagnosis.

Regions amplified from RNA transcripts were the TCR beta CDR3 regions. The HTBI primer set was used in a first-round RT-PCR of the TCR CDR3. MiXCR, applied by TCRdb to the multiplex PCR reads, yields one record per CDR3 protein. The sample carries about 400,000 distinct CDR3 sequences, roughly 13% recorded once. Germline-derived CDR1 and CDR2 are LNHDA and SQIVND (reference sequence). This CDR3 is 14 amino acids long. Trimming took off 7 bases at V and 4 bases at J, with 14 bases between the two ends. Criteria for exclusion of patients were uncontrolled infection, other autoimmune disease, pregnancy or lactation. Every diagnosis used clinical symptoms, serum thyroxine and TRAb, thyroid ultrasound and orbital computed tomography. Isolation of PBMCs was performed on about 9.9 ml fresh peripheral blood.

Sequencing used blood. The TCR was taken from a woman aged 18-30 years with Graves' hyperthyroidism. The chain recombines TRBV19 with TRBJ1-3; maybe TRBD1 (6 bases). CDR3 bases: TGTGCCAGTACGCCGAATACAGGGGGAAACACCATATATTTT. It yields the protein CASTPNTGGNTIYF.